Below, 30 T cell receptor beta chains from the same sample are listed, as sequenced in a study of T-cell reconstitution after alpha-beta-depleted transplantation in children. Unique molecular identifiers were used in preparing the TCRbeta library. TCRdb reprocessed the PCR reads via MiXCR and lists one record per CDR3 protein. This sample has around 200,000 distinct CDR3 sequences, with 9.5% to 13% found just once. Sequencing was performed on PBMCs, taken before TCRalphabeta/CD19-depleted stem cell transplant. The origin of the receptors is a child in the first two years of life with acute myeloid leukemia, due to receive a stem cell transplant.

There are many counts of this clonotype. The V gene is TRBV28, the J gene TRBJ1-4, with unresolved D. The germline V gene has CDR1 MDHEN and CDR2 SYDVKM. The CDR3 extends over 10 amino acids. Trimming removed 6 bases at V and 7 bases at J, with 3 bases between. CDR3 sequence reads: CASRGEKLFF. In DNA, the CDR3 is TGTGCCAGCAGGGGTGAAAAACTGTTTTTT.

At least ten counts were recorded for this clonotype. This chain uses TRBV10-3 with TRBJ1-1; 7 bases fit TRBD1. CDR1 and CDR2 (germline): ENHRY, SYGVKD. V gave up 9 bases and J gave up 0 bases; unmatched junction bases: 4. This CDR3 has 13 residues. The CDR3: CAISGTVNTEAFF. The DNA for the CDR3 is TGTGCCATTTCCGGGACAGTGAACACTGAAGCTTTCTTT.

J is TRBJ2-2 and V is TRBV6-5, with TRBD2 matching 8 bases. CDR3 length: 16 residues. Germline CDR1 is MNHEY and CDR2 is SVGAGI. The V gene end was trimmed by 2 bases and the J gene end by 2 bases; junction bases not matched to a gene: 4. The CDR3, as DNA: TGTGCCAGCAGTTACGATACTAGCGGCAACACCGGGGAGCTGTTTTTT. Residues: CASSYDTSGNTGELFF.

In its sample, this clonotype was seen many times. J is TRBJ2-7 and V is TRBV9, with no clear D. This CDR3 spans 11 amino acids. Germline CDR1 and CDR2: SGDLS and YYNGEE. Trimming took 10 bases from V and 3 from J, leaving 11 bases between them. The CDR3 sequence is CAGPRDYEQYF. Written as DNA, the CDR3 is TGTGCCGGACCTAGGGACTACGAGCAGTACTTC.

This clonotype was observed at least ten times. The V call is TRBV9, the J call TRBJ2-3; the match to TRBD2 covers 14 bases. Germline V CDR1 and CDR2: SGDLS, YYNGEE. V gave up 2 bases and J gave up 4 bases; unmatched junction bases: 0. This CDR3 has 15 residues. The CDR3 spells CASSVGLAGADTQYF. DNA for the CDR3: TGTGCCAGCAGCGTGGGACTAGCGGGAGCAGATACGCAGTATTTT.

J is TRBJ1-1 and V is TRBV20-1; D not certain. CDR1 and CDR2 from the germline V gene are DFQATT and SNEGSKA (reference sequence). The CDR3 covers 15 residues. With 0 bases removed from V and 1 base from J, the gap between germline ends came to 12 bases. The CDR3 sequence is CSARDLTGPNTEAFF. The DNA for the CDR3 is TGCAGTGCTAGAGATCTTACTGGGCCGAACACTGAAGCTTTCTTT.

This clonotype was observed at least ten times. The chain employs TRBV27 and TRBJ2-3, with 8 bases identical to TRBD1. CDR3 length: 13 amino acids. V gave up 7 bases and J gave up 6 bases; unmatched junction bases: 6. CDR1 and CDR2 (germline): MNHEY, SMNVEV (reference sequence). CDR3 coding DNA: TGTGCCAGCAAAGGGACAGGAACCGATACGCAGTATTTT. It yields the protein CASKGTGTDTQYF.

This clonotype was recorded many times. The V gene is TRBV7-2, the J gene TRBJ2-2, with TRBD2 matching over 11 bases. This CDR3 is built from 17 residues. After removal of 5 bases from V and 6 bases from J, the junction contained 11 bases not matched to a gene. Germline V lookup: CDR1 SGHTA, CDR2 FQGNSA. CDR3 residues: CASSASVAGGPPGELFF. The CDR3 region has the DNA TGTGCCAGCAGCGCTTCTGTAGCGGGAGGGCCCCCCGGGGAGCTGTTTTTT.

This clonotype was picked up many times. V usage is TRBV5-1 and J usage is TRBJ1-2; D not resolved. The V gene lost 0 bases and the J gene lost 8 bases, with 17 bases spanning the gap. The V gene's germline CDR1 is SGHRS and CDR2 YFSETQ. The CDR3 spans 15 residues. The CDR3 is CASSLAAGSGKGYTF. For the CDR3, the DNA is TGCGCCAGCAGCTTGGCGGCGGGGAGTGGTAAGGGCTACACCTTC.

The chain carries TRBV29-1 and TRBJ2-1, with 11 bases identical to TRBD2. With V trimmed by 0 bases and J by 8 bases, 18 bases remained unmatched. Germline CDR1 is SQVTM and CDR2 is ANQGSEA. The CDR3 totals 19 residues. The CDR3 coding sequence is TGCAGCGTTGAAGAGTATTTTGTGACTAGCGGGAAGGTAGGGGATGAGCAGTTCTTC. This encodes CSVEEYFVTSGKVGDEQFF.

In its sample, this clonotype was seen many times. The chain uses TRBV11-2 and TRBJ2-7, with D perhaps being TRBD1 or TRBD2 (5 bases each). The V end lost 3 bases, the J end lost 6 bases, and 15 bases lay between the germline ends. The germline V gene encodes CDR1 SGHAT and CDR2 FQNNGV. The CDR3 is 14 amino acids. CDR3: CASSFGLTRGEQYF. In DNA, the CDR3 is TGTGCCAGCAGCTTCGGCCTTACTAGGGGCGAGCAGTACTTC.

CDR3 in DNA: TGTGCCAGCAGTCCCCCCGGGGGGCAAGGAGGGTACGAGCAGTACTTC. Translation: CASSPPGGQGGYEQYF. This chain connects TRBV6-1 to TRBJ2-7; D perhaps matches TRBD2 (7 bases). Germline V gives CDR1 MNHNS, CDR2 SASEGT. V lost 5 bases and J lost 4, with 21 bases in between. This CDR3 is 16 amino acids long.

This clonotype was counted only a few times. V usage is TRBV28 and J usage is TRBJ2-2; D might be TRBD1 (8 bases). Germline values: CDR1 MDHEN, CDR2 SYDVKM. This CDR3 spans 16 amino acids. V dropped 1 base and J dropped 5 bases, with 14 bases sitting between them. The CDR3 protein is CASSLSGQGLTGELFF. As DNA, the CDR3 is TGTGCCAGCAGTTTATCTGGACAGGGACTAACCGGGGAGCTGTTTTTT. The full variable domain, with the rest looked up from reference TRBV28 and TRBJ2-2, is DVKVTQSSRYLVKRTGEKVFLECVQDMDHENMFWYRQDPGLGLRLIYFSYDVKMKEKGDIPEGYSVSREKKERFSLILESASTNQTSMYLCASSLSGQGLTGELFFGEGSRLTVL.

This clonotype was observed at least ten times. The CDR3 DNA follows: TGCAGCCTGGACAGGGTTAGCACCGGGGAGCTGTTTTTT. This sequence encodes CSLDRVSTGELFF. The gene calls are TRBV29-1 and TRBJ2-2, with 8 bases lining up with TRBD1. V was clipped by 8 bases and J by 4 bases; unmatched bases: 6. Looked up from germline, CDR1 is SQVTM and CDR2 is ANQGSEA. The CDR3 sequence is 13 residues long.

In this sample, this clonotype turned up a few times. The rearrangement links TRBV24-1 to TRBJ2-3; the match to TRBD2 covers 13 bases. The germline gives CDR1 KGHDR, CDR2 SFDVKD. Trimming cost V 4 bases and J 6 bases; bases outside gene matches: 15. The CDR3 consists of 19 residues. CDR3 in amino acids: CATSDPATSGRSRFDTQYF. The CDR3, as DNA: TGTGCCACCAGTGACCCTGCGACTAGCGGGAGGTCGAGGTTTGATACGCAGTATTTT.

In its sample, this clonotype was seen many times. The chain employs TRBV3-1 and TRBJ2-1; TRBD1 aligns across 8 bases. The V and J ends lost 0 bases and 5 bases, in that order; junction bases with no gene match: 9. The CDR3 is made up of 17 amino acids. CDR1 and CDR2 from the germline V gene are LGHDT and YNNKEL (reference sequence). The CDR3 loop reads CASSQDRPGGPHNEQFF. Written as DNA, the CDR3 is TGTGCCAGCAGCCAAGATCGTCCAGGGGGCCCTCACAATGAGCAGTTCTTC.

This clonotype was counted many times. The chain is built from TRBV4-1 and TRBJ2-5; D remains unclear. The CDR3 is 14 amino acids. V was shortened by 0 bases and J by 5 bases, with 10 bases between the two germline ends. Germline values: CDR1 MGHRA, CDR2 YSYEKL. CDR3 sequence: CASSQEPGPETQYF. The CDR3 coding sequence is TGCGCCAGCAGCCAAGAGCCCGGGCCGGAGACCCAGTACTTC.

To note about this clonotype: A much larger clone is a single base away; this may be a read error. The chain couples TRBV11-2 to TRBJ2-3; no clear D. The CDR3 spans 13 residues. Looked up from germline, CDR1 is SGHAT and CDR2 is FQNNGV. CDR3 residues: CASSRSGPDKQYF. DNA for the CDR3: TGTGCCAGCAGTCGGTCGGGTCCGGATAAGCAGTATTTT.

This clonotype was counted many times. The chain carries TRBV20-1 and TRBJ2-1; D might be TRBD1 (6 bases). From germline, CDR1 is DFQATT and CDR2 SNEGSKA (reference sequence). There are 12 residues in the CDR3. V was trimmed by 6 bases and J by 6 bases, leaving 12 bases between them. CDR3 region: CSAQTGGNEQFF. CDR3 coding DNA: TGCAGTGCCCAGACAGGTGGCAATGAGCAGTTCTTC.

This clonotype has a count of ten or more. The chain recombines TRBV19 with TRBJ2-7, with 10 bases matching TRBD2. The CDR3 is 15 residues long. V shed 3 bases, J shed 3 bases, and the junction held 5 bases outside the gene matches. CDR1 is LNHDA and CDR2 is SQIVND in the germline V gene (reference sequence). CDR3 sequence (DNA): TGTGCCAGTAGTATGTTCGTAGCGGGAGGCTACGAGCAGTACTTC. This translates into CASSMFVAGGYEQYF.

The rearrangement joins TRBV7-2 to TRBJ2-2; TRBD2 aligns across 7 bases. CDR3 length: 15 residues. After removal of 1 base from V and 6 bases from J, the junction contained 5 bases not matched to a gene. CDR1 is SGHTA, CDR2 FQGNSA, per germline. CDR3 sequence reads: CASSLGGRGSGELFF. CDR3 in DNA: TGTGCCAGCAGCTTAGGAGGGAGGGGCTCCGGGGAGCTGTTTTTT.

This clonotype was counted at least ten times. The rearrangement joins TRBV5-1 to TRBJ2-1, with TRBD2 matching over 8 bases. Germline V gene lookup returns CDR1 SGHRS and CDR2 YFSETQ. The V and J ends lost 3 bases and 6 bases, in that order; junction bases with no gene match: 5. This CDR3 comprises 14 residues. CDR3 residues: CASSSGLGGNEQFF. DNA of the CDR3: TGCGCCAGCAGCTCGGGACTAGGGGGCAATGAGCAGTTCTTC. The whole variable domain, remainder taken from reference TRBV5-1 and TRBJ2-1, is KAGVTQTPRYLIKTRGQQVTLSCSPISGHRSVSWYQQTPGQGLQFLFEYFSETQRNKGNFPGRFSGRQFSNSRSEMNVSTLELGDSALYLCASSSGLGGNEQFFGPGTRLTVL.

The rearrangement joins TRBV10-2 to TRBJ2-1; 11 bases are a match to TRBD2. Germline V gene lookup returns CDR1 WSHSY and CDR2 SAAADI. This CDR3 spans 17 amino acids. The ends lost 3 bases at V and 7 bases at J; junction bases unmatched: 11. The CDR3 region has the DNA TGCGCCAGCAGTGACCTCGTGGGGACTAGCGGCGGGAATGAGCAGTTCTTC. Translated, it gives CASSDLVGTSGGNEQFF.

The rearrangement joins TRBV7-8 to TRBJ2-7; tentative D call: TRBD1 (6 bases). Trimming took off 5 bases at V and 0 bases at J, with 11 bases between the two ends. The CDR3 spans 14 residues. CDR1 SGHVS and CDR2 FQNEAQ come from the germline V gene. The CDR3 nucleotides are TGTGCCAGCAGCGCCTTGGACAGCTCCTACGAGCAGTACTTC. It is translated as CASSALDSSYEQYF. The full variable domain, its missing parts supplied by reference TRBV7-8 and TRBJ2-7, is GAGVSQSPRYKVAKRGQDVALRCDPISGHVSLFWYQQALGQGPEFLTYFQNEAQLDKSGLPSDRFFAERPEGSVSTLKIQRTQQEDSAVYLCASSALDSSYEQYFGPGTRLTVT.

This rearrangement joins TRBV2 to TRBJ1-5, with a weak D call TRBD1 (6 bases). CDR1 SNHLY and CDR2 FYNNEI come from the germline V gene. This CDR3 region has 18 residues. V shed 0 bases and J shed 0 bases, with 15 bases lying between them. The CDR3 spells CASSEALRGQYSNQPQHF. As DNA, the CDR3 is TGTGCCAGCAGTGAAGCGCTTCGGGGGCAGTATAGCAATCAGCCCCAGCATTTT.

This clonotype was counted at least ten times. The V call is TRBV7-9, the J call TRBJ2-5; perhaps TRBD1 as D (5 bases). This CDR3 has 16 amino acids. The germline gives CDR1 SEHNR, CDR2 FQNEAQ (reference sequence). V lost 3 bases, J lost 5 bases, and 19 bases lay in between. CDR3 sequence reads: CASSLASGRTRETQYF. In nucleotides, the CDR3 is TGTGCCAGCAGCTTGGCCTCTGGCAGGACAAGGGAGACCCAGTACTTC.

The V and J genes are TRBV5-1 and TRBJ2-3, with 7 bases matching TRBD2. Germline trimming cut 0 bases from V and 2 bases from J; bases unmatched to any gene: 3. This CDR3 has 15 amino acids. CDR1 and CDR2 from the germline V gene are SGHRS and YFSETQ. The CDR3 spells CASSLVGTNTDTQYF. In DNA form, the CDR3 reads TGCGCCAGCAGCTTGGTGGGGACTAACACAGATACGCAGTATTTT.

This clonotype occurred many times. This chain uses TRBV11-2 with TRBJ1-3; 11 nucleotides line up with TRBD1. CDR1 SGHAT and CDR2 FQNNGV come from the germline V gene. V shed 2 bases, J shed 4 bases, and the junction held 1 base outside the gene matches. This CDR3 region has 15 residues. The CDR3: CASSLWTGGGNTIYF. The CDR3 coding sequence is TGTGCCAGCAGCTTATGGACAGGGGGCGGAAACACCATATATTTT.

This clonotype was counted at least ten times. This chain links TRBV16 with TRBJ1-2; no firm D call. This CDR3 contains 12 residues. Germline assignment: CDR1 KGHSY and CDR2 FQNENV. Trimming cost V 1 base and J 6 bases, with 6 bases left between them. The CDR3 loop reads CASSQWSNGYTF. The CDR3 DNA reads as TGTGCCAGCAGCCAATGGTCGAATGGCTACACCTTC.

There are many counts of this clonotype. The CDR3 protein is CSAREGLGGYEQYF. In nucleotides, the CDR3 is TGCAGTGCTAGAGAGGGACTAGGGGGCTACGAGCAGTACTTC. The chain employs TRBV20-1 and TRBJ2-7; 8 nucleotides agree with TRBD2. The CDR3 totals 14 residues. Germline assignment: CDR1 DFQATT and CDR2 SNEGSKA (reference sequence). The junction had 4 bases not matched to a gene; V was cut back by 0 bases and J by 3 bases.